The sequence of this T cell receptor beta chain was determined in a study of regulatory dendritic cells for organ transplantation. Broader study findings: Regulatory dendritic cells appeared to expand memory CD8+ clones less than mature ones. Memory T cells were less diverse than naive, with memory CD8+ most oligoclonal.

Germline assignment: CDR1 MNHEY and CDR2 SMNVEV (reference sequence). The CDR3 spans 13 residues. Trimming took off 4 bases at V and 3 bases at J, with 7 bases between the two ends. This table comes from immunoSEQ multiplex PCR, and its TCRdb copy is limited to in-frame clones, with some not included. The table has some 11,000 clones, 60% to 80% seen once. Allogeneic regulatory or mature dendritic cells were co-cultured for less than 6 days with CFSE-labeled sorted T cells at 1:10. FACS sorted CD4+ or CD8+ T cells into CD45RA+ naive and CD45RO+ memory. This clone has only a few counts. Its antigen is not known.

Sequencing was done on a sample of naive CD8+ T cells from blood cultured with regulatory dendritic cells. Specified subset: CD45RA+ naive T cells. The receptor comes from a human donor in good health. The rearrangement uses TRBV27 and TRBJ1-5; maybe TRBD1 (5 bases). The DNA of the CDR3 is TGTGCCAGCAGTTGGACAATCAATCAGCCCCAGCATTTT. This translates into CASSWTINQPQHF.